The 12 T cell receptor beta chains below were found in one sample sequenced in a study of radiation and T cells in renal cell carcinoma. Sequenced by immunoSEQ multiplex PCR; TCRdb stores in-frame clones only, minus some. This table holds some 110,000 clones, about four fifths found once. The sample's time point: baseline pretreatment blood. Treatment meaning: 15 Gy SBRT to primary tumor, nephrectomy 4 weeks later. Sample: blood, taken from a patient whose treatment included radiotherapy and nephrectomy. The receptors shown here come from a woman aged 60-70 years with renal cell carcinoma.

The J gene is TRBJ2-2, the V gene TRBV5-1; TRBD1 agrees at 9 bases. The V segment lost 4 bases and the J segment 5 bases; nucleotides outside the gene matches: 6. The germline CDR1 and CDR2 sequences are SGHRS and YFSETQ. The CDR3 spans 15 residues. CDR3 in amino acids: CASSLEDRGTGELFF. DNA of the CDR3: TGCGCCAGCAGCCTGGAGGACAGGGGAACCGGGGAGCTGTTTTTT.

This chain connects TRBV7-9 to TRBJ2-7; TRBD2 agrees at 10 bases. This CDR3 has 17 amino acids. The V gene end was trimmed by 5 bases and the J gene end by 3 bases; junction bases not matched to a gene: 13. The germline gives CDR1 SEHNR, CDR2 FQNEAQ (reference sequence). The CDR3 region is CASSPAGGPLTIYEQYF. DNA of the CDR3: TGTGCCAGCAGCCCAGCGGGAGGGCCGTTGACAATCTACGAGCAGTACTTC.

This chain uses TRBV27 with TRBJ1-1; unclear D gene. CDR1 and CDR2 (germline): MNHEY, SMNVEV (reference sequence). V was pared by 5 bases and J by 7 bases, with 20 bases between. The CDR3 covers 15 residues. The CDR3 spells CASSTLGGNLHEAFF. The CDR3 DNA reads TGTGCCAGCAGTACCTTGGGCGGGAACTTACATGAAGCTTTCTTT.

The chain links TRBV7-9 to TRBJ1-3; D is undetermined. This CDR3 region has 15 residues. Trimming took 3 bases from V and 2 from J, leaving 11 bases between them. Germline V CDR1 and CDR2: SEHNR, FQNEAQ (reference sequence). CDR3 in DNA: TGTGCCAGCAGCTTTGAGGCCGGGGCTGGAAACACCATATATTTT. This encodes CASSFEAGAGNTIYF.

This chain connects TRBV27 to TRBJ2-2; perhaps TRBD1 as D (5 bases). V lost 6 bases and J 1 base, leaving 9 bases between the germline ends. Germline-derived CDR1 and CDR2 are MNHEY and SMNVEV (reference sequence). The CDR3 extends over 14 amino acids. Written as DNA, the CDR3 is TGTGCCAGCAGCCACGGACAGAACACCGGGGAGCTGTTTTTT. Its translation is CASSHGQNTGELFF.

This chain joins TRBV4-1 and TRBJ1-3; D is unresolved. Per the germline V gene, CDR1 is MGHRA and CDR2 is YSYEKL. V gave up 0 bases and J gave up 4 bases, with 10 bases separating them. This CDR3 has 15 amino acids. The CDR3 DNA reads as TGCGCCAGCAGCCAAGAGATCACGCACGGAAACACCATATATTTT. Amino acids: CASSQEITHGNTIYF.

The chain uses TRBV15 and TRBJ1-2, with D possibly TRBD1 on 5 matching bases. V lost 5 bases and J lost 4, with 11 bases in between. The germline CDR1 and CDR2 sequences are LNHNV and YYDKDF (reference sequence). The CDR3 has 13 amino acids. CDR3 DNA sequence: TGTGCCACCAGCGGGGGACGTATCTATGGCTACACCTTC. Translating it yields CATSGGRIYGYTF.

The V gene is TRBV7-9, the J gene TRBJ1-2, with unresolved D. Trimming took 1 base from V and 8 from J, leaving 14 bases between them. Germline loops: CDR1 SEHNR, CDR2 FQNEAQ (reference sequence). This CDR3 spans 14 amino acids. The CDR3 region has the DNA TGTGCCAGCAGCTTAGAGGGCAGATCTAGGGGCTACACCTTC. It translates to CASSLEGRSRGYTF.

This sequence joins TRBV30 and TRBJ2-7, with D uncertain. Looked up from germline, CDR1 is GTSNPN and CDR2 is SVGIG (reference sequence). Trimming pared 3 bases from V and 4 bases from J, leaving 4 bases between. The CDR3 contains 10 residues. The CDR3 here is CAWRGYEQYF. The CDR3 DNA reads TGTGCCTGGAGGGGGTACGAGCAGTACTTC.

This clone was seen only a few times. The chain carries TRBV11-1 and TRBJ1-2, with TRBD1 as a possible D gene (6 bases). Trimming stripped 1 base from V and 7 bases from J, with 10 bases between. Germline V gene data show CDR1 as SGHAT and CDR2 as FQDESV (reference sequence). The CDR3 covers 13 residues. This chain's CDR3 is CASSLGQGLGYTF. The CDR3 DNA is TGTGCCAGCAGCTTAGGGCAGGGGCTTGGCTACACCTTC.

This rearrangement joins TRBV2 to TRBJ1-1; D is ambiguous. The CDR3 has 15 residues. The V end lost 4 bases, the J end lost 1 base, and 13 bases lay between the germline ends. Germline V gene lookup returns CDR1 SNHLY and CDR2 FYNNEI. This chain's CDR3 is CASSGSRHQNTEAFF. CDR3 nucleotides: TGTGCCAGCAGTGGAAGTCGACATCAGAACACTGAAGCTTTCTTT.

The chain couples TRBV19 to TRBJ2-5, with 8 bases fitting TRBD1. After removal of 5 bases from V and 2 bases from J, the junction contained 7 bases not matched to a gene. The CDR3 has 15 amino acids. In germline, CDR1 is LNHDA, CDR2 SQIVND (reference sequence). The CDR3 is CASSPQGQAQETQYF. CDR3 nucleotides: TGTGCCAGTAGTCCCCAGGGACAGGCTCAAGAGACCCAGTACTTC.